These T cell receptor beta chains were read from a single sample in a study of blood T cell repertoires in COVID-19. Assay used: immunoSEQ multiplex PCR; TCRdb lists only in-frame clones, some missing. Of around 200,000 clones listed, about 80% were seen once; the top ten hold approximately 4.4%. What was sequenced was peripheral blood. The receptors derive from a man in his forties or fifties with active or convalescent COVID-19. Both conserved end residues are part of each CDR3. A D gene is named only where the DNA matches it firmly. Clone size, where shown, is once, few, many, or a class for clones that have expanded.

NA	NA	TRBJ1-1	TRBV20-1	CSASPVNTEAFF	TGCAGTGCTAGTCCGGTGAACACTGAAGCTTTCTTT
NA	NA	TRBJ1-4	TRBV4-1	CASSQDQGDYRLFF	TGCGCCAGCAGCCAAGATCAAGGGGACTATAGGCTGTTTTTT
NA	NA	TRBJ1-6	TRBV18	CASSPQGASKNSPLHF	TGTGCCAGCTCACCGCAAGGGGCCTCAAAAAATTCACCCCTCCACTTT
NA	NA	TRBJ1-1	TRBV28	CASSLTRGGTSSTEAFF	TGTGCCAGCAGCCTGACTCGAGGAGGGACTAGTAGCACTGAAGCTTTCTTT
TRBD2	NA	TRBJ2-3	TRBV20-1	CSASILAGEDTQYF	TGCAGTGCTAGTATTCTAGCGGGGGAGGATACGCAGTATTTT
NA	NA	TRBJ1-2	TRBV6-5	CASSYLSDYGYTF	TGTGCCAGCAGTTACCTAAGCGACTATGGCTACACCTTC
TRBD1	NA	TRBJ1-1	TRBV18	CASSPAGGKNTEAFF	TGTGCCAGCTCACCAGCAGGGGGCAAGAACACTGAAGCTTTCTTT
NA	NA	TRBJ1-2	TRBV15	CATSRARTSYGYTF	TGTGCCACCAGCAGAGCCCGGACATCCTATGGCTACACCTTC
TRBD2	few	TRBJ2-3	TRBV6-2/TRBV6-3	CASSYSTSSDTQYF	TGTGCCAGCAGTTACTCGACTAGCTCAGATACGCAGTATTTT
NA	NA	TRBJ1-3	TRBV6-5	CASSRELRSGNTIYF	TGTGCCAGCAGTCGAGAGCTCCGCTCTGGAAACACCATATATTTT
TRBD1	NA	TRBJ2-3	TRBV19	CASSPDRGRLTDTQYF	TGTGCCAGTAGTCCAGACAGGGGACGTTTAACAGATACGCAGTATTTT
TRBD1	NA	TRBJ1-5	TRBV6-2/TRBV6-3	CASSSGTGWQPQHF	TGTGCCAGCAGCTCCGGGACAGGGTGGCAGCCCCAGCATTTT
TRBD2	NA	TRBJ2-3	TRBV30	CAWNPGGDTDTQYF	TGTGCCTGGAACCCTGGGGGGGACACAGATACGCAGTATTTT
TRBD1	NA	TRBJ2-3	TRBV9	CASSVVPSGTGVSTDTQYF	TGTGCCAGCAGCGTAGTTCCTTCCGGGACAGGGGTTAGCACAGATACGCAGTATTTT
TRBD2	once	TRBJ2-1	TRBV11-2	CASSLVEAGGNEQFF	TGTGCCAGCAGCTTAGTAGAGGCGGGAGGTAATGAGCAGTTCTTC
TRBD1	NA	TRBJ1-5	TRBV15	CATSRDRGGFNQPQHF	TGTGCCACCAGCAGAGATCGAGGGGGCTTCAATCAGCCCCAGCATTTT
NA	NA	TRBJ2-2	TRBV7-3	CASSLSGTGELFF	TGTGCCAGCAGTCTAAGCGGCACCGGGGAGCTGTTTTTT
NA	NA	TRBJ2-1	TRBV27	CASSSPYGNEQFF	TGTGCCAGCAGTAGCCCCTACGGGAATGAGCAGTTCTTC
NA	NA	TRBJ1-1	TRBV21-1	CASSKMSRTETNTEAFF	TGTGCCAGCAGCAAAATGTCCCGGACAGAAACGAACACTGAAGCTTTCTTT
NA	NA	TRBJ1-5	TRBV7-2	CASSPGDRNQPQHF	TGTGCCAGCAGCCCAGGTGACCGCAATCAGCCCCAGCATTTT
NA	few	TRBJ1-6	TRBV7-6	CASSYLDRGNSPLHF	TGTGCCAGCAGTTACCTGGACCGGGGGAATTCACCCCTCCACTTT
TRBD1	NA	TRBJ1-1	TRBV5-4	CASSSYLTGSVGTEAFF	TGTGCCAGCAGCAGTTACCTGACAGGGAGTGTAGGGACTGAAGCTTTCTTT
NA	NA	TRBJ2-1	TRBV6-4	CASSDLPSDNNEQFF	TGTGCCAGCAGTGATCTGCCATCTGACAACAATGAGCAGTTCTTC
TRBD2	NA	TRBJ2-1	TRBV11-3	CASSTRTSGANYNEQFF	TGTGCCAGCAGCACCCGGACTAGCGGGGCAAACTACAATGAGCAGTTCTTC
NA	NA	TRBJ1-4	TRBV25-1	CASSGAANEKLFF	TGTGCCAGCAGTGGGGCAGCCAATGAAAAACTGTTTTTT
NA	NA	TRBJ2-3	TRBV12-3/TRBV12-4	CASSLERGPPGYF	TGTGCCAGCAGTTTGGAGCGCGGGCCCCCAGGGTATTTT
TRBD2	NA	TRBJ2-3	TRBV19	CASRNSGGAPDTQYF	TGTGCCAGTAGGAACAGCGGGGGGGCCCCCGATACGCAGTATTTT
NA	NA	TRBJ2-7	TRBV27	CASSKPGTSNSYEQYF	TGTGCCAGCAGTAAGCCAGGCACATCTAATTCCTACGAGCAGTACTTC
TRBD2	NA	TRBJ2-2	TRBV30	CAWSVPGLPNTGELFF	TGTGCCTGGAGTGTACCGGGACTACCTAACACCGGGGAGCTGTTTTTT
TRBD1	NA	TRBJ1-4	TRBV2	CASVGGANEKLFF	TGTGCCAGCGTAGGGGGCGCGAATGAAAAACTGTTTTTT
TRBD1	NA	TRBJ1-2	TRBV5-4	CASSIQPGTGLYGYTF	TGTGCCAGCAGCATACAGCCCGGGACAGGGCTCTATGGCTACACCTTC
NA	NA	TRBJ2-3	TRBV4-2	CASSQGQGQDTQYF	TGTGCCAGCAGCCAAGGGCAGGGGCAAGATACGCAGTATTTT
TRBD2	NA	TRBJ2-3	TRBV7-2	CASSPPGGRGGFTQYF	TGTGCCAGCAGCCCCCCGGGAGGGCGGGGGGGTTTTACGCAGTATTTT
NA	NA	TRBJ1-5	TRBV5-6	CASSLVVAGESGQPQHF	TGTGCCAGCAGCTTGGTTGTCGCAGGGGAAAGTGGTCAGCCCCAGCATTTT
TRBD2	NA	TRBJ2-2	TRBV5-6	CASSLGTRDTGELFF	TGTGCCAGCAGCTTAGGGACTAGAGACACCGGGGAGCTGTTTTTT
NA	many	TRBJ1-2	TRBV28	CASTRPGSYGYTF	TGTGCCAGCACCCGCCCGGGATCCTATGGCTACACCTTC
NA	NA	TRBJ1-5	TRBV5-1	CASSLGYAEGQPQHF	TGCGCCAGCAGCTTGGGTTATGCGGAGGGGCAGCCCCAGCATTTT
NA	NA	TRBJ2-7	TRBV28	CASSFGGAGYEQYF	TGTGCCAGCAGTTTTGGAGGGGCTGGGTACGAGCAGTACTTC
NA	NA	TRBJ2-7	TRBV25-1	CASSSGRHEQYF	TGTGCCAGCAGTTCAGGGCGCCACGAGCAGTACTTC
NA	NA	TRBJ2-1	TRBV19	CASTTGGGPYNEQFF	TGTGCCAGTACCACCGGCGGAGGCCCCTACAATGAGCAGTTCTTC
NA	NA	TRBJ2-2	TRBV18	CASSPLQGADTGELFF	TGTGCCAGCTCCCCATTACAGGGAGCGGACACCGGGGAGCTGTTTTTT
TRBD2	once	TRBJ2-5	TRBV11-2	CASSLERGGFETQYF	TGTGCCAGCAGCTTAGAGCGGGGGGGCTTCGAGACCCAGTACTTC
TRBD2	NA	TRBJ2-7	TRBV7-8	CASSLAASGYEQYF	TGTGCCAGCAGCTTAGCCGCTAGCGGGTACGAGCAGTACTTC
NA	NA	TRBJ2-1	TRBV19	CASSIVAGIRNEQFF	TGTGCCAGTAGTATTGTCGCAGGGATAAGGAATGAGCAGTTCTTC
NA	NA	TRBJ1-6	TRBV6-2/TRBV6-3	CASSYEGDSPLHF	TGTGCCAGCAGTTACGAGGGTGATTCACCCCTCCACTTT
NA	NA	TRBJ1-1	TRBV5-1	CASSLQGVTEAFF	TGCGCCAGCAGCCTACAGGGTGTCACTGAAGCTTTCTTT
NA	NA	TRBJ2-3	TRBV27	CASSFGRGPDTQYF	TGTGCCAGCAGTTTTGGCAGAGGCCCAGATACGCAGTATTTT
NA	NA	TRBJ1-5	TRBV6-1	CASSDWRQDQPQHF	TGTGCCAGCAGTGATTGGCGACAGGACCAGCCCCAGCATTTT
NA	NA	TRBJ1-5	TRBV4-2	CASSQGGSNQPQHF	TGTGCCAGCAGCCAGGGCGGGAGCAATCAGCCCCAGCATTTT
NA	once	TRBJ1-1	TRBV4-1	CASSHRQTLNTEAFF	TGCGCCAGCAGCCACCGACAAACCTTGAACACTGAAGCTTTCTTT